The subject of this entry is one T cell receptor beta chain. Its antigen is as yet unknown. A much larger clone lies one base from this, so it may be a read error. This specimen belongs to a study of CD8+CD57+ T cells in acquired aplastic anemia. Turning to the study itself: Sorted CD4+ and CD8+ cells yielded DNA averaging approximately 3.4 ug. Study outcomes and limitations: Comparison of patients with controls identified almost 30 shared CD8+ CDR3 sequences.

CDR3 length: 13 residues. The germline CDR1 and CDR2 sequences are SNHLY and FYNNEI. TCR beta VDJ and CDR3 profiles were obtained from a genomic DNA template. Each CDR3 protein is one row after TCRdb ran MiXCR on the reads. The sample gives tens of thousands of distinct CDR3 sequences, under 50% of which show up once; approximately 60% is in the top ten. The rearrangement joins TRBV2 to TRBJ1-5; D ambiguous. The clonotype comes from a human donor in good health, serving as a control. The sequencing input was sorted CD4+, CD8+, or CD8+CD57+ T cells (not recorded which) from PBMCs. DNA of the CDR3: TGTACCAGCAGTTACTCATCCAATCAGCCCCAGCATTTT. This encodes CTSSYSSNQPQHF.